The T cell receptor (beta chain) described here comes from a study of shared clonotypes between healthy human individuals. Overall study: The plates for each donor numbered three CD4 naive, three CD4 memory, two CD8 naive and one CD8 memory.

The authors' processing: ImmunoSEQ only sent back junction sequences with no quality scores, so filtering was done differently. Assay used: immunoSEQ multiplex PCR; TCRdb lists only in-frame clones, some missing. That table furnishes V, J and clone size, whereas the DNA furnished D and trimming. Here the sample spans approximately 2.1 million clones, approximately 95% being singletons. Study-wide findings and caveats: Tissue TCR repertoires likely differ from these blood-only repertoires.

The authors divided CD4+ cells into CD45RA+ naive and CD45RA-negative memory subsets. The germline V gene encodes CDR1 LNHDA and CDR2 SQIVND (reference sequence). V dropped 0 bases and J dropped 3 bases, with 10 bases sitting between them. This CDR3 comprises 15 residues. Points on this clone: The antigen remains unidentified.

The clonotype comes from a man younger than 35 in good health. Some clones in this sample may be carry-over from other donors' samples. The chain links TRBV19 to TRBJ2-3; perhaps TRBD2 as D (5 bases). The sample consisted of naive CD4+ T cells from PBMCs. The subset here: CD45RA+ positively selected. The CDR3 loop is CASSIDGRRTDTQYF. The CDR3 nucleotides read TGTGCCAGTAGTATAGATGGTCGGAGGACAGATACGCAGTATTTT.